The T cell receptor (beta chain) described here comes from a study of post-analysis software for immune sequencing data. Study-wide context: Included among the disease courses, which were recorded for the cohort, were relapsing-remitting, secondary progressive and progressive-relapsing multiple sclerosis. Study-wide results and caveats: Co-batched samples clustered tightly together by F measure. The study found TRBV5-6, TRBV5-1 and TRBV20-1 among roughly 5 TRBV segments more frequent in patients than controls. Controls' normalized Chao1 diversity significantly exceeded that of multiple sclerosis patients.

Researchers reported that TCR beta cDNA libraries carried unique molecular identifiers. Roughly 500,000 cDNA molecules were obtained per 1 to 10 million input T cells. TCRdb called the PCR reads again in MiXCR, with one record for every CDR3 protein. The sample gives over 150,000 distinct CDR3 sequences, 30% of which show up once; about 1.6% is in the top ten. Comment on this clonotype: The antigen is not known.

The CDR3 sequence is 13 residues long. CDR1 is GTSNPN and CDR2 is SVGIG in the germline V gene (reference sequence). Trimming removed 4 bases at V and 2 bases at J, with 11 bases between. V usage is TRBV30 and J usage is TRBJ1-1; no reliable D call. This receptor was identified in a girl between 5 and 17 years old with multiple sclerosis. Sequencing was done on a sample of blood. CDR3 sequence: CAWTGGINTEAFF. DNA of the CDR3: TGTGCCTGGACGGGTGGTATTAACACTGAAGCTTTCTTT.